The 10 T cell receptor beta chains below were found in one sample sequenced in a study of T-cell memory formation after mild COVID-19. TCRdb reprocessed the 5' RACE reads with MiXCR, giving one entry per CDR3 protein. The sample consists of roughly 410,000 distinct CDR3 sequences, around 24% of them appearing once. The sequenced sample consisted of PBMCs or a T cell subset sorted from them (not recorded which). The receptors originated from an adult woman who had mild COVID-19 (a few samples of this study predate the infection). Cell type and time point are not known.

This clonotype was recorded at least ten times. The chain recombines TRBV12-3 or TRBV12-4 with TRBJ2-1; the D gene is possibly TRBD2 (5 bases). Trimming shortened V by 8 bases and J by 0 bases, and 23 bases separated the two germline ends. The CDR3 covers 18 residues. CDR3 DNA: TGTGCCAGCCACTTCGATACCCGGGGAGTCAGCTCCTACAATGAGCAGTTCTTC. The encoded protein is CASHFDTRGVSSYNEQFF.

The rearrangement joins TRBV19 to TRBJ1-6; D is uncertain. The germline V and J ends were trimmed by 4 bases and 9 bases, with 10 bases remaining between them. Germline CDR1 reads LNHDA; CDR2 reads SQIVND (reference sequence). The CDR3 has 13 amino acids. The CDR3 here is CASSTALGSPLHF. The CDR3 DNA is TGTGCCAGTAGTACAGCCTTGGGTTCACCCCTCCACTTT.

The genes are TRBV12-3 or TRBV12-4 and TRBJ1-3, with D tentatively TRBD1 (5 bases). The CDR3 runs to 15 residues. The ends were cut back, 6 bases at V and 4 bases at J, with 16 bases in the middle. The CDR3 loop reads CASSSPAGTGNTIYF. The CDR3 nucleotides are TGTGCCAGCAGCTCCCCCGCAGGGACCGGAAACACCATATATTTT.

This clonotype has a handful of counts. This chain uses TRBV20-1 with TRBJ2-3; a weak D match, TRBD2 (5 bases). In germline, CDR1 is DFQATT, CDR2 SNEGSKA (reference sequence). The germline V and J ends were trimmed by 0 bases and 6 bases, with 13 bases remaining between them. This CDR3 is built from 14 residues. The CDR3 bases are TGCAGTGCTAGAGATGTGGGGAGCCCCGATACGCAGTATTTT. Amino acid sequence: CSARDVGSPDTQYF.

The rearrangement joins TRBV7-2 to TRBJ1-1, with D possibly TRBD1 on 5 matching bases. The germline V and J ends were trimmed by 5 bases and 10 bases, with 14 bases remaining between them. This CDR3 is 12 amino acids long. Germline V gene data show CDR1 as SGHTA and CDR2 as FQGNSA. In nucleotides, the CDR3 is TGTGCCAGCAGCATCCTGACGGGGGGAGCTTTCTTT. Translated, it gives CASSILTGGAFF.

The gene calls are TRBV18 and TRBJ2-1; the match to TRBD1 covers 7 bases. This CDR3 spans 15 amino acids. Germline CDR1 reads KGHSH; CDR2 reads LQKENI. The V and J ends lost 3 bases and 2 bases, in that order; junction bases with no gene match: 4. The CDR3 reads CASSPDRRAYNEQFF. The CDR3 region has the DNA TGTGCCAGCTCACCGGACAGGAGAGCCTACAATGAGCAGTTCTTC.

This clonotype has ten or more counts. The genes are TRBV4-1 and TRBJ2-5; 11 positions agree with TRBD2. Per the germline V gene, CDR1 is MGHRA and CDR2 is YSYEKL. The CDR3 extends over 16 amino acids. After removal of 0 bases from V and 9 bases from J, the junction contained 9 bases not matched to a gene. CDR3 bases: TGCGCCAGCAGCCAAGATGTAGCGGGGGGGCTTGGGGCCCAGTACTTC. This sequence encodes CASSQDVAGGLGAQYF.

In this sample, this clonotype turned up many times. The V call is TRBV3-1, the J call TRBJ2-5; TRBD2 aligns across 9 bases. CDR3 length: 17 amino acids. With V trimmed by 3 bases and J by 1 base, 9 bases remained unmatched. Germline assignment: CDR1 LGHDT and CDR2 YNNKEL (reference sequence). CDR3 amino acids: CASSQIASGEFQETQYF. DNA for the CDR3: TGTGCCAGCAGCCAGATAGCTAGCGGGGAGTTCCAAGAGACCCAGTACTTC.

The chain recombines TRBV2 with TRBJ2-1; perhaps TRBD1 as D (6 bases). Trimming stripped 8 bases from V and 2 bases from J, with 16 bases between. There are 15 residues in the CDR3. Germline V gene sequence: CDR1 SNHLY, CDR2 FYNNEI. CDR3 protein: CASATPRGAYNEQFF. The CDR3, as DNA: TGTGCCAGCGCCACCCCCAGGGGAGCCTACAATGAGCAGTTCTTC.

The J gene is TRBJ2-5, the V gene TRBV4-3; 10 bases agree with TRBD1. The CDR3 has 15 residues. The germline CDR1 and CDR2 sequences are LGHNA and YSLEER. The V and J ends lost 4 bases and 5 bases, in that order; junction bases with no gene match: 7. The CDR3: CASSPRRTGGETQYF. CDR3 DNA: TGCGCCAGCAGCCCCCGCCGGACAGGGGGGGAGACCCAGTACTTC.